This TCR beta chain was profiled in a study of early T cells in non-severe SARS-CoV-2 infection. This clonotype appeared a few times. Individual cDNA molecules each received unique molecular identifiers attached to them. TCRdb re-derived calls from the 5' RACE reads in MiXCR, one entry per CDR3 protein. The sample lists about 110,000 distinct CDR3 sequences; approximately 12% were seen once. Germline V lookup: CDR1 MGHRA, CDR2 YSYEKL. The CDR3 extends over 14 amino acids. Trimming pared 0 bases from V and 8 bases from J, leaving 13 bases between. The rearrangement links TRBV4-1 to TRBJ1-2, with a tentative D call TRBD1 (5 bases). The clonotype originates from an adult who was a healthcare worker with PCR-confirmed SARS-CoV-2 infection or an uninfected control (not recorded which). Here the sequenced sample was whole blood, taken at baseline. CDR3 nucleotides: TGCGCCAGCAGCCAAGATTGGGGCAGGCCCGGCTACACCTTC. It is translated as CASSQDWGRPGYTF.